These 22 T cell receptor beta chains were sequenced from one sample in a study of T cells expressing NK-cell markers. TCRdb derives one entry per CDR3 protein from the 5' RACE reads, leaving out DNA. The table counts hundreds of thousands of distinct CDR3 sequences; 4% to 5% lies in the top ten. Sequenced material: blood T cells: a sorted CD56 or NKG2C T cell subset, CD4+ or CD8+ T cells, or bulk PBMC T cells (not recorded which). The receptor source for this set is a woman between 18 and 75 years old in good health.

This CDR3 reads CASSSRLSTDTQYF. The genes are TRBV12-3 or TRBV12-4 and TRBJ2-3. This CDR3 is 14 amino acids long.

V usage is TRBV14 and J usage is TRBJ2-1; TCRdb's D gene call, TRBD1, goes unchecked for lack of DNA. CDR1 is SGHDN, CDR2 FVKESK, per germline. This CDR3 comprises 16 residues. This CDR3 reads CASSPNRGLRGNEQFF. Combining the CDR3 with reference TRBV14 and TRBJ2-1 gives the whole variable domain EAGVTQFPSHSVIEKGQTVTLRCDPISGHDNLYWYRRVMGKEIKFLLHFVKESKQDESGMPNNRFLAERTGGTYSTLKVQPAELEDSGVYFCASSPNRGLRGNEQFFGPGTRLTVL.

The chain combines TRBV7-2 with TRBJ2-1; lacking DNA, the TRBD2 call made by TCRdb goes unchecked. CDR1 is SGHTA, CDR2 FQGNSA, per germline. The CDR3 length is 16 residues. This CDR3 reads CASSLAQGGGYNEQFF.

The chain has TRBV7-3 and TRBJ2-1; as DNA is missing, the TRBD2 call by TCRdb cannot be tested. Germline values: CDR1 SGHTA, CDR2 FQGTGA. The CDR3 contains 17 residues. CDR3 amino acids: CASSPNLAGANYNEQFF.

This chain links TRBV3-1 with TRBJ2-2; lacking DNA, the TRBD1 call made by TCRdb goes unchecked. In germline, CDR1 is LGHDT, CDR2 YNNKEL (reference sequence). The CDR3 contains 15 residues. CDR3 amino acids: CASSLGTPQAGELFF.

The chain joins TRBV4-1 to TRBJ2-3; TCRdb calls TRBD1, which cannot be checked without DNA. This CDR3 has 16 residues. CDR1 and CDR2 from the germline V gene are MGHRA and YSYEKL. The CDR3 loop reads CASSRDDREGTDTQYF.

The rearrangement joins TRBV12-3 or TRBV12-4 to TRBJ1-1; without DNA, the TCRdb call of TRBD1 cannot be checked. This CDR3 has 15 residues. This chain's CDR3 is CASSPGTGANTEAFF.

The chain uses TRBV3-1 and TRBJ1-5. Germline V CDR1 and CDR2: LGHDT, YNNKEL (reference sequence). The CDR3 length is 14 residues. The CDR3 spells CASSQGDSNQPQHF.

The rearrangement joins TRBV10-1 to TRBJ1-3. CDR1 WNHNN and CDR2 SYGVQD come from the germline V gene (reference sequence). CDR3 length: 13 residues. This CDR3 is CASSAGTGNTIYF.

This rearrangement joins TRBV18 to TRBJ2-2. The germline gives CDR1 KGHSH, CDR2 LQKENI. The CDR3 covers 15 residues. Here the CDR3 reads CASSPAAANTGELFF.

The chain carries TRBV7-6 and TRBJ2-3. CDR3 length equals 16 residues. Germline V gene data show CDR1 as SGHVS and CDR2 as FNYEAQ. The CDR3: CASSLGASGGTDTQYF.

The V call is TRBV20-1, the J call TRBJ2-7; TCRdb's D gene call, TRBD2, goes unchecked for lack of DNA. Germline CDR1 DFQATT, CDR2 SNEGSKA (reference sequence). The CDR3 is 13 residues long. The chain's CDR3 is CSAGGTSGRPKYF.

V usage is TRBV30 and J usage is TRBJ2-5. The CDR3 length is 12 residues. CDR1 and CDR2 (germline): GTSNPN, SVGIG (reference sequence). CDR3 sequence reads: CAWSANTETQYF. Supplemented by reference TRBV30 and TRBJ2-5, the full variable domain reads SQTIHQWPATLVQPVGSPLSLECTVEGTSNPNLYWYRQAAGRGLQLLFYSVGIGQISSEVPQNLSASRPQDRQFILSSKKLLLSDSGFYLCAWSANTETQYFGPGTRLLVL.

The V and J genes are TRBV12-3 or TRBV12-4 and TRBJ2-1; TCRdb designates TRBD2, a call that cannot be tested without DNA. This CDR3 is built from 19 residues. Here the CDR3 reads CASSTGLAGGIRIYNEQFF.

The chain couples TRBV4-2 to TRBJ2-2. Germline V lookup: CDR1 LGHNA, CDR2 YNFKEQ. The CDR3 length is 15 residues. CDR3 region: CASSQDAGNTGELFF.

This chain connects TRBV2 to TRBJ2-7; as DNA is missing, the TRBD2 call by TCRdb cannot be tested. This CDR3 region has 17 residues. Per germline, CDR1 SNHLY and CDR2 FYNNEI. This CDR3 reads CASSDSLAGAYSYEQYF.

This sequence joins TRBV4-1 and TRBJ2-4; TCRdb proposes TRBD1, but this gene call is untestable without DNA. The V gene's germline CDR1 is MGHRA and CDR2 YSYEKL. The CDR3 sequence is 17 residues long. The CDR3 region is CASSVGTALIAKNIQYF.

The V and J genes are TRBV28 and TRBJ1-2; TCRdb outputs TRBD1, but without DNA this stays unchecked. This CDR3 contains 14 residues. Germline lookup yields CDR1 MDHEN and CDR2 SYDVKM. The CDR3 spells CASRRGQGAYGYTF.

The genes are TRBV3-1 and TRBJ2-1. The CDR3 sequence is 12 residues long. The V gene's germline CDR1 is LGHDT and CDR2 YNNKEL (reference sequence). This CDR3 reads CASSKRDHEQFF.

The J gene is TRBJ2-1, the V gene TRBV9; TCRdb returns TRBD1, unconfirmable since there is no DNA. This CDR3 spans 15 amino acids. Germline-derived CDR1 and CDR2 are SGDLS and YYNGEE. Here the CDR3 reads CASSPKTELGLEQFF.

This chain uses TRBV21-1 with TRBJ2-5; TCRdb indicates TRBD2, and absent DNA this call remains unverified. TRBV21-1 counts as a pseudogene. This CDR3 is built from 15 residues. CDR3 sequence reads: CASSSRDYPKETQYF.

This chain uses TRBV4-3 with TRBJ2-1; TCRdb proposes TRBD1, but this gene call is untestable without DNA. The CDR3 sequence is 14 residues long. Germline CDR1 LGHNA, CDR2 YSLEER. This CDR3 is CASSREGAYNEQFF.